The clone carrying this T cell receptor (beta chain) was detected ten times or more. Its antigen remains unidentified. This entry belongs to a study of CD8 T cells in ankylosing spondylitis. Notes on the study in general: Disease-linked clones had a CD8+ phenotype and relatively low frequency in peripheral blood. Prior literature has documented some motif variants in synovial fluid and blood from reactive arthritis. The authors reported significant enrichment of disease-linked clones in matched ankylosing spondylitis synovial fluid. A TCR beta motif of 7 or 8 highly homologous variants appeared characteristic of ankylosing spondylitis blood.

Unmatched junction bases numbered 8, after V lost 6 bases and J lost 0 bases. Looked up from germline, CDR1 is DFQATT and CDR2 is SNEGSKA (reference sequence). The CDR3 is 14 amino acids. Quantitative 5'-RACE with molecular barcodes produced the TCR beta libraries. TCRdb analysed the 5' RACE reads with MiXCR anew, one entry per CDR3 protein. Seen here are approximately 520,000 distinct CDR3 sequences, approximately 5.3% observed once, and the top ten hold around 3.5%. The sequencing input was blood, either unsorted or a sorted T cell fraction (not recorded which). The TCR comes from a male donor with ankylosing spondylitis. This chain links TRBV20-1 with TRBJ2-7, with TRBD2 matching over 7 bases. CDR3 in amino acids: CSAPGEGPSYEQYF. The CDR3 nucleotides are TGCAGTGCGCCCGGGGAGGGCCCCTCCTACGAGCAGTACTTC.